The clone carrying this TCR beta chain appeared a few times. What it binds is not known. Unique molecular identifiers were carried by the TCR beta cDNA libraries. One entry per CDR3 protein, called by TCRdb with MiXCR from the PCR reads. The repertoire includes about 540,000 distinct CDR3 sequences, around a third of them detected once, and 4.5% to 7.5% sits in the top ten. This entry is derived from a study of post-analysis software for immune sequencing data. Study background: Recorded disease courses covered relapsing-remitting, secondary progressive and progressive-relapsing multiple sclerosis. Some patients had no subtype annotation. General study results and limits: In multiple sclerosis, normalized Chao1 diversity was significantly below that of controls. Patients showed TRBV5-6, TRBV5-1 and TRBV20-1 among five TRBV segments more frequent than in controls.

Germline V gene sequence: CDR1 MNHNY, CDR2 SVGAGI (reference sequence). Germline trimming cut 5 bases from V and 6 bases from J; bases unmatched to any gene: 14. The CDR3 contains 16 residues. This chain links TRBV6-6 with TRBJ2-3; 7 nucleotides match TRBD2. Sequencing input: blood. This TCR was sampled from a girl aged 2-17 years with multiple sclerosis. The CDR3 sequence is CASSPRGGSSGDTQYF. Here the CDR3 DNA reads TGTGCCAGCAGTCCCCGCGGGGGTTCTTCGGGGGATACGCAGTATTTT.